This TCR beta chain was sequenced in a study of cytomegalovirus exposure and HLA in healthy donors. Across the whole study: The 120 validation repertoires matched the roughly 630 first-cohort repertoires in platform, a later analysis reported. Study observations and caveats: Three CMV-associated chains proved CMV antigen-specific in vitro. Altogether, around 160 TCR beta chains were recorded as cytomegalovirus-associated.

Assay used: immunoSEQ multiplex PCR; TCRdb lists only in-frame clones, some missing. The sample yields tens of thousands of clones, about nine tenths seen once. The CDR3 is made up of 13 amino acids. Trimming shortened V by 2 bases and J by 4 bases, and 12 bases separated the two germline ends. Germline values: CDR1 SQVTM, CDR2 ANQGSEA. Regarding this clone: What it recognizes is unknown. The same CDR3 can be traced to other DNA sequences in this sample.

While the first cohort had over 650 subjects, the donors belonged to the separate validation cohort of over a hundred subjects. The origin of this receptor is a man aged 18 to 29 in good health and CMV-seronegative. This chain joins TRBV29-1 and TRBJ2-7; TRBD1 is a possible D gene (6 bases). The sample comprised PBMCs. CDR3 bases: TGCAGCGTTGAATCGGGACACAGGTACGAGCAGTACTTC. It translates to CSVESGHRYEQYF.